Listed here are 23 T cell receptor beta chains from one sample, sequenced in a study of blood T cell repertoires in COVID-19 (TCRdb year 2020). To prepare the library, the immunoSEQ multiplex PCR assay was applied. The immuneACCESS repertoire file appears here via TCRdb, limited to in-frame rearrangements. These files lack a portion of the clones; in checked studies, under half of the deficit traces to unresolved V genes, and the cause of the others is not known. This sample is represented by approximately 100,000 clones; 75% to 85% of them were singletons. Roughly 5% of the sample is in the top ten clones. The material sequenced was peripheral blood. The source is a man aged 60 to 69 with acute or convalescent COVID-19.

The DNA for the CDR3 is TGTGCCAGCAGCTTGGGTCAGGGCATTGGTGAAGCTTTCTTT. Its protein is CASSLGQGIGEAFF. The chain couples TRBV7-9 to TRBJ1-1; possibly TRBD1 for D (5 bases). CDR3 size: 14 residues. Deletions cut 3 bases from V and 7 bases from J, with 15 bases between. Germline assignment: CDR1 SEHNR and CDR2 FQNEAQ (reference sequence).

The rearrangement uses TRBV2 and TRBJ2-7; 10 bases line up with TRBD1. Germline V gene data show CDR1 as SNHLY and CDR2 as FYNNEI. The CDR3 runs to 14 residues. V shed 5 bases and J 7 bases; nucleotides not matched to a gene: 8. CDR3 amino acids: CASSKTGGLGEQYF. The CDR3 region has the DNA TGTGCCAGCAGTAAGACAGGGGGCCTCGGGGAGCAGTACTTC.

The J gene is TRBJ2-1, the V gene TRBV6-4, with a weak D call TRBD2 (5 bases). The CDR3 has 13 residues. The germline V gene has CDR1 MRHNA and CDR2 SNTAGT. V lost 2 bases to trimming and J lost 12 bases, with 14 bases between them. DNA for the CDR3: TGTGCCAGCAGTGACGGTTCGCCTAGCCCGCAGTTCTTC. It yields the protein CASSDGSPSPQFF.

This chain joins TRBV6-5 and TRBJ2-1; 9 bases are shared with TRBD2. The CDR3 runs to 15 residues. Germline V gene sequence: CDR1 MNHEY, CDR2 SVGAGI. With 2 bases clipped from V and 6 bases from J, the junction kept 5 bases outside the gene matches. The CDR3: CASSYEGLASNEQFF. The CDR3 DNA is TGTGCCAGCAGTTACGAGGGACTAGCTAGCAATGAGCAGTTCTTC.

The rearrangement uses TRBV28 and TRBJ1-1, with 11 bases identical to TRBD1. Trimming at V came to 5 bases and at J to 4 bases, leaving 9 bases not matched to a gene. The CDR3 has 16 amino acids. The germline gives CDR1 MDHEN, CDR2 SYDVKM. The CDR3 loop is CASSGRTGGLLTEAFF. The CDR3 coding sequence is TGTGCCAGCAGTGGCCGGACAGGGGGCCTGCTCACTGAAGCTTTCTTT.

The gene calls are TRBV6-5 and TRBJ1-4, with 9 bases aligning to TRBD1. The germline CDR1 and CDR2 sequences are MNHEY and SVGAGI. V lost 7 bases and J lost 8; bases outside the gene matches: 8. This CDR3 has 14 amino acids. CDR3 coding DNA: TGTGCCAGCATAGGAGGGACAGGGCAGGAAAAACTGTTTTTT. Protein: CASIGGTGQEKLFF.

The chain employs TRBV6-5 and TRBJ2-3, with 8 nucleotides matching TRBD1. Trimming cost V 2 bases and J 4 bases; bases outside gene matches: 5. The germline CDR1 and CDR2 sequences are MNHEY and SVGAGI. The CDR3 covers 15 residues. The DNA for the CDR3 is TGTGCCAGCAGTTACAGGGGGACAGGTTCAGATACGCAGTATTTT. Translation gives CASSYRGTGSDTQYF.

CDR3 amino acids: CASTSGGPGSYNEQFF. CDR3 nucleotide sequence: TGTGCCAGCACTTCTGGAGGGCCTGGTTCATACAATGAGCAGTTCTTC. The chain has TRBV28 and TRBJ2-1; TRBD2 is a possible D gene (6 bases). Germline loops: CDR1 MDHEN, CDR2 SYDVKM. Between the trimmed V and J ends, which lost 7 bases and 4 bases, there was a span of 20 bases. There are 16 residues in the CDR3.

V is TRBV5-1 and J is TRBJ1-2, with D tentatively TRBD1 (6 bases). Germline V CDR1 and CDR2: SGHRS, YFSETQ. The CDR3 contains 15 residues. V shed 6 bases and J shed 0 bases, with 15 bases lying between them. CDR3 residues: CASKGSSGANYGYTF. Here the CDR3 DNA reads TGCGCCAGCAAAGGGTCCTCAGGGGCTAACTATGGCTACACCTTC.

This clone was picked up a small number of times. This chain uses TRBV7-9 with TRBJ1-2; no definite D call. CDR1 is SEHNR, CDR2 FQNEAQ, per germline (reference sequence). The CDR3 covers 12 residues. V lost 1 base, J lost 9 bases, and 9 bases lay in between. CDR3 DNA: TGTGCCAGCAGCTTAGACAGTTTACGCTACACCTTC. This translates into CASSLDSLRYTF.

The gene calls are TRBV5-4 and TRBJ2-3; 7 bases match TRBD1. The J segment lost 6 bases and the V segment lost 4 bases, leaving 5 bases of the junction unmatched. CDR3 length: 13 amino acids. Looked up from germline, CDR1 is SGHNT and CDR2 is YYREEE (reference sequence). The CDR3 sequence: CASSPDRVDTQYF. In DNA form, the CDR3 reads TGTGCCAGCAGCCCCGACAGGGTCGATACGCAGTATTTT.

The chain uses TRBV5-4 and TRBJ1-1, with 8 bases fitting TRBD1. This CDR3 spans 15 amino acids. The ends lost 4 bases at V and 5 bases at J; junction bases unmatched: 10. Germline CDR1 is SGHNT and CDR2 is YYREEE (reference sequence). CDR3 sequence (DNA): TGTGCCAGCAGCGCACCAGGGGGCCGGGGGACTGAAGCTTTCTTT. As protein: CASSAPGGRGTEAFF.

V and J are TRBV19 and TRBJ2-1; 10 bases map to TRBD1. This CDR3 has 14 residues. V shed 8 bases and J 3 bases; nucleotides not matched to a gene: 4. Germline CDR1 LNHDA, CDR2 SQIVND (reference sequence). The CDR3 spells CASSTGGDYNEQFF. CDR3 DNA sequence: TGTGCCAGTTCGACAGGGGGCGACTACAATGAGCAGTTCTTC.

This rearrangement joins TRBV28 to TRBJ2-3; no clear D. CDR3 size: 13 residues. Trimming pared 6 bases from V and 0 bases from J, leaving 7 bases between. Germline assignment: CDR1 MDHEN and CDR2 SYDVKM. The CDR3 sequence: CASRIESTDTQYF. CDR3 bases: TGTGCCAGCAGAATAGAGAGCACAGATACGCAGTATTTT.

The CDR3 loop is CASSYPSGTVTF. CDR3 bases: TGTGCCAGCAGTTATCCCTCCGGGACAGTCACCTTC. This chain connects TRBV12-3 or TRBV12-4 to TRBJ1-2, with 7 bases matching TRBD1. V dropped 4 bases and J dropped 13; count of bases not matched to a gene: 9. This CDR3 is 12 amino acids long.

The J gene is TRBJ2-5, the V gene TRBV20-1; D unclear. The ends were cut back, 3 bases at V and 0 bases at J, with 11 bases in the middle. This CDR3 region has 14 residues. Germline V gives CDR1 DFQATT, CDR2 SNEGSKA (reference sequence). DNA of the CDR3: TGCAGTGCTAGTTGGCCACCCCACCAAGAGACCCAGTACTTC. Translation gives CSASWPPHQETQYF.

V and J are TRBV2 and TRBJ2-3; D is ambiguous. V was trimmed by 5 bases and J by 1 base, leaving 10 bases between them. The germline V gene has CDR1 SNHLY and CDR2 FYNNEI. The CDR3 is 14 residues long. This CDR3 is CASSMQAGTDTQYF. The CDR3 nucleotides read TGTGCCAGCAGTATGCAGGCCGGCACAGATACGCAGTATTTT.

This chain joins TRBV15 and TRBJ2-2; perhaps TRBD1 as D (5 bases). V was trimmed by 6 bases and J by 6 bases, leaving 14 bases between them. This CDR3 is built from 14 residues. In germline, CDR1 is LNHNV, CDR2 YYDKDF (reference sequence). CDR3: CATRPTVGPGELFF. Written as DNA, the CDR3 is TGTGCCACCAGACCGACAGTCGGTCCCGGGGAGCTGTTTTTT.

The chain joins TRBV2 to TRBJ2-5, with D maybe TRBD1 (5 bases). Trimming cost V 1 base and J 2 bases, with 11 bases left between them. Germline CDR1 SNHLY, CDR2 FYNNEI. This CDR3 spans 15 amino acids. The CDR3, as DNA: TGTGCCAGCAGTGAAGAGCAGGGTATGCAAGAGACCCAGTACTTC. Protein sequence: CASSEEQGMQETQYF.

V gene TRBV2 combines with J gene TRBJ1-5, with TRBD1 identical over 9 bases. Trimming took 7 bases from V and 3 from J; bases not matched to a gene: 13. The CDR3 runs to 17 residues. Germline lookup yields CDR1 SNHLY and CDR2 FYNNEI. In nucleotides, the CDR3 is TGTGCCAGCAAGGGCTTCATAGGGGACAGGGCCAATCAGCCCCAGCATTTT. Protein sequence: CASKGFIGDRANQPQHF.

The chain combines TRBV7-2 with TRBJ2-2; tentative D call: TRBD2 (5 bases). Germline CDR1 is SGHTA and CDR2 is FQGNSA. The V end was cut by 4 bases, the J end by 4 bases, with 13 bases between. This CDR3 contains 15 residues. The CDR3 spells CASSSIPGSTGELFF. The DNA for the CDR3 is TGTGCCAGCAGCTCCATACCGGGGAGCACCGGGGAGCTGTTTTTT.

This chain links TRBV9 with TRBJ1-3, with 7 bases identical to TRBD1. Germline CDR1 and CDR2: SGDLS and YYNGEE. V trimming: 0 bases; J trimming: 0 bases; junction bases outside the gene matches: 3. The CDR3 covers 16 residues. The CDR3 DNA follows: TGTGCCAGCAGCGTAGTAGGGGGCGGCTCTGGAAACACCATATATTTT. Residues: CASSVVGGGSGNTIYF.

In this sample, this clone turned up many times. The chain combines TRBV15 with TRBJ1-1, with D perhaps matching TRBD1 (5 bases). With 5 bases removed from V and 1 base from J, the gap between germline ends came to 20 bases. The CDR3 totals 17 residues. Germline-derived CDR1 and CDR2 are LNHNV and YYDKDF (reference sequence). The chain's CDR3 is CATSFSGWSDSNTEAFF. Written as DNA, the CDR3 is TGTGCCACCAGCTTCTCAGGGTGGAGCGACTCGAACACTGAAGCTTTCTTT.